This TCR beta chain was obtained from a study of chemoradiotherapy in HPV16-positive cancers. Germline V CDR1 and CDR2: KGHSH, LQKENI. The CDR3 has 15 amino acids. V was trimmed by 3 bases and J by 5 bases, leaving 16 bases between them. This table comes from immunoSEQ multiplex PCR, and its TCRdb copy is limited to in-frame clones, with some not included. The sample has 7,500 to 9,500 clones; about 75% are singletons. The sequence was collected from a human donor with HPV-associated anogenital cancer. The chain links TRBV18 to TRBJ1-1; D possibly corresponds to TRBD1 (6 bases). The sequencing here drew on tumor tissue, taken from a patient who underwent chemoradiotherapy. The CDR3 DNA reads as TGTGCCAGCTCACCGACGGCCCGAGGGGGGACTGAAGCTTTCTTT. It specifies CASSPTARGGTEAFF.